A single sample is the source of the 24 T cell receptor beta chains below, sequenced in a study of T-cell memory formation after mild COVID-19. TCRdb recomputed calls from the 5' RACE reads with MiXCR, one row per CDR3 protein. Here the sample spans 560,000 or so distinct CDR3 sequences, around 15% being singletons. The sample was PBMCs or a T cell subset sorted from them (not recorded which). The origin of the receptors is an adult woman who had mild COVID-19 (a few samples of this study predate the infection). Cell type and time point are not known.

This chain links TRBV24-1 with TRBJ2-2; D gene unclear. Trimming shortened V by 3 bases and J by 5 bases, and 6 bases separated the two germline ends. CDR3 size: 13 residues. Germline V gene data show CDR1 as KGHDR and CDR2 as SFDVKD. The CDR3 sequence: CATSDTATGELFF. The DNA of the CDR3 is TGTGCCACCAGTGATACCGCAACCGGGGAGCTGTTTTTT.

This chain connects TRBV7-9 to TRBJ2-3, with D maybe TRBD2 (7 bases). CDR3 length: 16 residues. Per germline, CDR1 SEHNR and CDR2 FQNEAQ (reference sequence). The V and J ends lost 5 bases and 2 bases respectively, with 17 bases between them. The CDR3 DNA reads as TGTGCCAGCAGCCTTCGATCGGGGGGCCTCACAGATACGCAGTATTTT. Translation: CASSLRSGGLTDTQYF.

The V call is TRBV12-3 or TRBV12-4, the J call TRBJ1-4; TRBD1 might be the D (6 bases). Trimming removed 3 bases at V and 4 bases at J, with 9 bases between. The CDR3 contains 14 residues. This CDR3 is CASSFQQGNEKLFF. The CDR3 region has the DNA TGTGCCAGCAGTTTTCAACAGGGTAATGAAAAACTGTTTTTT.

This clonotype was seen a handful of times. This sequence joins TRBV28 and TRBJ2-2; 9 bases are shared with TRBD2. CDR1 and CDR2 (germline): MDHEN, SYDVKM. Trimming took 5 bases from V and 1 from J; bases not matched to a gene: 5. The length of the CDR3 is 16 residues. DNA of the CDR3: TGTGCCAGCAGTGGTAGCGGGAGCTGGAACACCGGGGAGCTGTTTTTT. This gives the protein CASSGSGSWNTGELFF.

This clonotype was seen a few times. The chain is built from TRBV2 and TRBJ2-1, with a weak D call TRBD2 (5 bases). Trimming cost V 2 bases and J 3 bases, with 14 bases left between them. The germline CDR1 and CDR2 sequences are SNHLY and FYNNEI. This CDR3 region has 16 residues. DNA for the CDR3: TGTGCCAGCAGTGAATCGAGAGGGTCGGTCTACAATGAGCAGTTCTTC. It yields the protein CASSESRGSVYNEQFF.

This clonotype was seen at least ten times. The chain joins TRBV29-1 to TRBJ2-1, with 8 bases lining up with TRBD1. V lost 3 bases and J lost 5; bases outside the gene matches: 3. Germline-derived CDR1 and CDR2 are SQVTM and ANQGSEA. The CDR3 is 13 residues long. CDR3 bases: TGCAGCGTTGAGGAGGACAGGGACAATGAGCAGTTCTTC. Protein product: CSVEEDRDNEQFF.

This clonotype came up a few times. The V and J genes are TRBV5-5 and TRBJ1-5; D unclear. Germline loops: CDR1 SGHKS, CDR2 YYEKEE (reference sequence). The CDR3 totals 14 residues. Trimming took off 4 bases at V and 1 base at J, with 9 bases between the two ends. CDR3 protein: CASSLDLSNQPQHF. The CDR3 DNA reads TGTGCCAGCAGCCTGGACTTAAGCAATCAGCCCCAGCATTTT.

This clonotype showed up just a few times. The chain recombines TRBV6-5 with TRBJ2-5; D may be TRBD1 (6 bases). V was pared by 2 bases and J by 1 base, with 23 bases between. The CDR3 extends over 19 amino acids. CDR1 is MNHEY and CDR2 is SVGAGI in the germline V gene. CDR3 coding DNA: TGTGCCAGCAGTTACACCGACATCACGCTGACAGGAACCCAAGAGACCCAGTACTTC. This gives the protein CASSYTDITLTGTQETQYF.

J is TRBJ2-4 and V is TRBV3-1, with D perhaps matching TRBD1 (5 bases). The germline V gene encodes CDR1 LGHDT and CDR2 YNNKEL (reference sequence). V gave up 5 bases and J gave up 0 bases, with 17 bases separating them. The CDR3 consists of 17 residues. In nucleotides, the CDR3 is TGTGCCAGCAGCACTCGAACAGGAGTACTAGCCAAAAACATTCAGTACTTC. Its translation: CASSTRTGVLAKNIQYF.

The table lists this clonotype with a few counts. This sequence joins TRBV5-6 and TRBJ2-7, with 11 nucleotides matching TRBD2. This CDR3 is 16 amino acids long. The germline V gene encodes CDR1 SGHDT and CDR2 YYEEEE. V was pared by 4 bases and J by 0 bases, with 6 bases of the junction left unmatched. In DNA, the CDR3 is TGTGCCAGCAGCCCAACCGGACTAGCGGGCTCCTACGAGCAGTACTTC. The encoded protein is CASSPTGLAGSYEQYF. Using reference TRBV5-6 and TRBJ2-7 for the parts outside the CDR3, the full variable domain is DAGVTQSPTHLIKTRGQQVTLRCSPKSGHDTVSWYQQALGQGPQFIFQYYEEEERQRGNFPDRFSGHQFPNYSSELNVNALLLGDSALYLCASSPTGLAGSYEQYFGPGTRLTVT.

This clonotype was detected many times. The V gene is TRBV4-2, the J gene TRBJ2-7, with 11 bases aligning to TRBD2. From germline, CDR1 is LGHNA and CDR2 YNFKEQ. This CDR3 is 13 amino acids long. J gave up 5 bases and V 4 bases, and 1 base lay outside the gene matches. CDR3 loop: CASSRGLADEQYF. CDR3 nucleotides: TGTGCCAGCAGCCGGGGACTAGCGGACGAGCAGTACTTC.

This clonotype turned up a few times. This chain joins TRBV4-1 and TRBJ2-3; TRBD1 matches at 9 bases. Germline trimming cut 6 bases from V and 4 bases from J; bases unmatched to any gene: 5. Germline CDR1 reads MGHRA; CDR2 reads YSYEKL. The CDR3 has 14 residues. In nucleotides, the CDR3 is TGCGCCAGCAGTACAGGGGGCTTCGCAGATACGCAGTATTTT. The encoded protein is CASSTGGFADTQYF.

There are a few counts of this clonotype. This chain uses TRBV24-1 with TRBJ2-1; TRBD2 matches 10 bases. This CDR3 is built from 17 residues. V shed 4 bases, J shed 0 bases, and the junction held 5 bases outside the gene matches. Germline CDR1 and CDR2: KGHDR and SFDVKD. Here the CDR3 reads CATSDRTSGSSYNEQFF. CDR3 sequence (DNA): TGTGCCACCAGTGACCGGACTAGCGGTAGCTCCTACAATGAGCAGTTCTTC.

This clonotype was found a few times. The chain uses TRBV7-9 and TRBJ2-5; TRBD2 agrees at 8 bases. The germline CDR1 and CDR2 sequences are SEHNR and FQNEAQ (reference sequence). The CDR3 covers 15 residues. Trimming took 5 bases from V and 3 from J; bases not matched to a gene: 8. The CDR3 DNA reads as TGTGCCAGCAGCCCGACCCCGCGGGGGGAAGAGACCCAGTACTTC. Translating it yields CASSPTPRGEETQYF.

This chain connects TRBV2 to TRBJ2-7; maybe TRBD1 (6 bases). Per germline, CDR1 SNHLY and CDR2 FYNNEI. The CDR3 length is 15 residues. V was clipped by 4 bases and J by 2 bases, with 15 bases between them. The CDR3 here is CASSGVSGTPYEQYF. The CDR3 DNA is TGTGCCAGCAGTGGTGTTTCAGGGACACCCTACGAGCAGTACTTC.

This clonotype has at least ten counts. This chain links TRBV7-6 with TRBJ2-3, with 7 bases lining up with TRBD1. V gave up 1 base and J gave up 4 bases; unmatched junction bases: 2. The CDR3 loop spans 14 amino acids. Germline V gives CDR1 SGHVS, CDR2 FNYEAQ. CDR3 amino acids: CASSLDRGADTQYF. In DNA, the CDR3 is TGTGCCAGCAGCTTAGACAGGGGAGCAGATACGCAGTATTTT.

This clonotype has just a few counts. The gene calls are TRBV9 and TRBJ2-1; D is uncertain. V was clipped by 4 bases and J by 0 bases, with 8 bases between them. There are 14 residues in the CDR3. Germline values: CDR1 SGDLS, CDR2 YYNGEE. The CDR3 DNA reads TGTGCCAGCAGCTCCCCTAGCTCCTACAATGAGCAGTTCTTC. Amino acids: CASSSPSSYNEQFF. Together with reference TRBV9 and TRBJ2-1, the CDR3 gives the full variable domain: DSGVTQTPKHLITATGQRVTLRCSPRSGDLSVYWYQQSLDQGLQFLIQYYNGEERAKGNILERFSAQQFPDLHSELNLSSLELGDSALYFCASSSPSSYNEQFFGPGTRLTVL.

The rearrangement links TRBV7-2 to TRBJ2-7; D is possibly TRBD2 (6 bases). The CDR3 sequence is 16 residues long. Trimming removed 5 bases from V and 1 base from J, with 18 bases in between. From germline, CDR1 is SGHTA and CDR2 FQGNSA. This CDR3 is CASSTSPGTGSYEQYF. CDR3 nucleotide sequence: TGTGCCAGCAGCACCTCCCCCGGGACTGGATCCTACGAGCAGTACTTC.

CDR3 loop: CASSFEVVQETQYF. CDR3 nucleotide sequence: TGCGCCAGCAGCTTTGAAGTTGTTCAAGAGACCCAGTACTTC. The chain employs TRBV5-1 and TRBJ2-5; no definite D call. V was cut by 2 bases and J by 2 bases, with 10 bases left in between. CDR1 and CDR2 from the germline V gene are SGHRS and YFSETQ. The CDR3 loop spans 14 amino acids.

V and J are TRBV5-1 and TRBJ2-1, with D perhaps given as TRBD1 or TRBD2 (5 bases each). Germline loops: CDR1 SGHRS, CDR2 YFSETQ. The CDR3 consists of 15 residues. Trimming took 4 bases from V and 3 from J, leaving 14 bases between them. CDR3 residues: CASSDRDESYNEQFF. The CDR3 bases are TGCGCCAGCAGCGACCGGGACGAGAGCTACAATGAGCAGTTCTTC.

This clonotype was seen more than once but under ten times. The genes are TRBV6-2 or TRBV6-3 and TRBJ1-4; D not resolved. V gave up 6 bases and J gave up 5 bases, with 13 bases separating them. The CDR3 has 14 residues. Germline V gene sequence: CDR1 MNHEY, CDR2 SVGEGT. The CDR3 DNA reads TGTGCCAGCAGCACCGGGCGTAGAAATGAAAAACTGTTTTTT. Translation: CASSTGRRNEKLFF.

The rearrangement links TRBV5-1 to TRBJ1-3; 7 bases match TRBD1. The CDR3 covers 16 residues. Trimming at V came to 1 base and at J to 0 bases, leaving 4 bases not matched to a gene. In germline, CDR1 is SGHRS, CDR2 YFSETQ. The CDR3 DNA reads TGCGCCAGCAGCTTGACCAGGGGGATCTCTGGAAACACCATATATTTT. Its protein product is CASSLTRGISGNTIYF.

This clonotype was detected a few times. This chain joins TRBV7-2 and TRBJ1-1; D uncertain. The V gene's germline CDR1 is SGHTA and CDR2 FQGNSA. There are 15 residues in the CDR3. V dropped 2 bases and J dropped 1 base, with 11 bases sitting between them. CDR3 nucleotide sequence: TGTGCCAGCAGCTTAACCCGCTCCCCGAACACTGAAGCTTTCTTT. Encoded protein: CASSLTRSPNTEAFF. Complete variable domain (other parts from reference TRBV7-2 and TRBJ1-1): GAGVSQSPSNKVTEKGKDVELRCDPISGHTALYWYRQSLGQGLEFLIYFQGNSAPDKSGLPSDRFSAERTGGSVSTLTIQRTQQEDSAVYLCASSLTRSPNTEAFFGQGTRLTVV.

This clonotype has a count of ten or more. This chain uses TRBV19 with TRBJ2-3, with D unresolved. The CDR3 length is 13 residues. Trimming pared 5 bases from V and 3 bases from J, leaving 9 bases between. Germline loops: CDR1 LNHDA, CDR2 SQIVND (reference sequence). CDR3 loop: CASSQSLTDTQYF. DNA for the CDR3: TGTGCCAGTAGTCAGTCCCTAACAGATACGCAGTATTTT. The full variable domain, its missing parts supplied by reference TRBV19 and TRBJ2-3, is DGGITQSPKYLFRKEGQNVTLSCEQNLNHDAMYWYRQDPGQGLRLIYYSQIVNDFQKGDIAEGYSVSREKKESFPLTVTSAQKNPTAFYLCASSQSLTDTQYFGPGTRLTVL.